This TCR beta chain was documented in a study of cytomegalovirus exposure and HLA in healthy donors (dated by TCRdb to the late 2010s). About the investigation overall: The roughly 670 repertoires of the first cohort and the 95 to 150 validation repertoires were produced on the same platform, according to a later analysis. The study aimed to test whether cataloging public T cell receptors could reveal signatures of past pathogen exposure. Besides the first cohort of approximately 710 subjects, a separate validation cohort made up of over 95 different subjects was used. High-throughput TCR immunosequencing, statistical association of individual TCRs with disease status, and machine learning were combined to predict cytomegalovirus infection status.

Study-level results and caveats: All 120 or so repertoires were used to score co-occurrence in the validation cohort in a later analysis, because that analysis had no HLA typing for the cohort. Subsequent analysis determined that TCRs grouped into clusters in the first cohort also showed a tendency toward co-occurrence across the 90 to 150 validation repertoires, and about 93% of cluster scores exceeded 0. Cytomegalovirus status was reported to be diagnosed by the classifier with high specificity and sensitivity in both the original and validation cohorts. Most TCR sequences were seen in very few donors, while some public TCRs were found in many individuals. It was suggested by the authors that the approach could potentially be generalized to other disease states and immunological phenotypes. In the study, 164 TCR beta chains were listed as associated with cytomegalovirus. In vitro tests confirmed that a few of the cytomegalovirus-associated TCR beta chains recognize cytomegalovirus antigens.

In the case of this clone: Its antigen target is currently unknown. Base qualities are missing; no much larger clone stands one base away.

V and J are trimmed by 5 bases and 8 bases, and the gene matches miss 1 base of the junction. CDR1 SEHNR and CDR2 FQNEAQ are derived from the germline V gene (reference sequence). The CDR3 spans 12 residues, from the cysteine through the phenylalanine. Only the CDR3 DNA stays, 36 bases, in frame from base 1. The library was generated by the immunoSEQ multiplex PCR assay. Turning to the authors' computational methods: To diagnose cytomegalovirus status from the catalog of TCR beta chain sequences, a statistical classification framework was built. Not all clones reach the TCRdb copy of this immuneACCESS table, which keeps in-frame sequences only. Checked studies attribute under half of the gap to unresolved V genes and leave the rest unexplained. D and trimming come from the DNA, and the V and J calls and clone size come from that table. The sample profile shows about 360,000 clones; 80% to 90% of them were found once. Roughly 0.8% of the sample goes to the ten largest clones.

Donors formed part of the validation cohort, which comprised over a hundred subjects and was distinct from the first cohort of under 800 subjects. Sequenced sample: PBMCs. The chain is encoded by TRBV7-9 joined to TRBJ1-4; TRBD1 matches 8 bases in the middle. The receptor was isolated from a woman aged 18-29 years in good health and CMV-seronegative. This receptor carries the CDR3 CASSPGGEKLFF. The DNA reads TGTGCCAGCAGCCCAGGGGGCGAAAAACTGTTTTTT.